One and the same sample provided the 9 T cell receptor beta chains below, sequenced in a study of T cells in tumors and immune-related adverse events. Libraries were prepared by immunoSEQ multiplex PCR; TCRdb keeps only in-frame clonotypes and omits some of them. Of about 22,000 clones detected, around 90% appear once; the ten largest clones hold 1.3%. The sample was lymph node tissue, taken from a patient treated with anti-PD-1 therapy. The receptor source for this set is a female donor with metastatic renal cell carcinoma.

The J gene is TRBJ1-1, the V gene TRBV6-6; D not resolved. The CDR3 loop spans 15 amino acids. The ends were cut back, 0 bases at V and 4 bases at J, with 12 bases in the middle. Germline V gene data show CDR1 as MNHNY and CDR2 as SVGAGI (reference sequence). CDR3 coding DNA: TGTGCCAGCAGTTACTCGAAAGGGAGGAGCACTGAAGCTTTCTTT. Translated: CASSYSKGRSTEAFF.

The rearrangement links TRBV28 to TRBJ2-7; maybe TRBD2 (5 bases). The ends were cut back, 6 bases at V and 1 base at J, with 10 bases in the middle. The CDR3 consists of 13 residues. Germline CDR1 MDHEN, CDR2 SYDVKM. CDR3 coding DNA: TGTGCCAGCAGCCGGCGGGCTTCCTACGAGCAGTACTTC. Protein product: CASSRRASYEQYF.

About this clone itself: Sequence at one end of the junction differs from germline and may be a read error. The chain's CDR3 is CASSLAPGLESYNEQFF. The CDR3 nucleotides read TGTGCTAGCAGCTTAGCGCCGGGACTTGAATCCTACAATGAGCAGTTCTTC. The chain links TRBV7-7 to TRBJ2-1, with TRBD2 as a possible D gene (6 bases). The CDR3 totals 17 residues. Germline CDR1 and CDR2: SSHAT and FNYEAQ (reference sequence).

This clone was picked up one time. This chain links TRBV5-1 with TRBJ1-2; 7 positions match TRBD1. Germline lookup yields CDR1 SGHRS and CDR2 YFSETQ. V trimming: 4 bases; J trimming: 2 bases; junction bases outside the gene matches: 8. The CDR3 has 15 residues. The CDR3 here is CASSGTGTVNYGYTF. The CDR3 DNA reads TGCGCCAGCAGCGGCACCGGGACAGTCAACTATGGCTACACCTTC.

CDR3 loop: CAWTRLRGNSYGYTF. The CDR3 DNA reads TGTGCCTGGACCCGCTTAAGGGGGAATTCCTATGGCTACACCTTC. This sequence joins TRBV30 and TRBJ1-2; D perhaps matches TRBD1 (6 bases). Germline V CDR1 and CDR2: GTSNPN, SVGIG (reference sequence). V was shortened by 4 bases and J by 4 bases, with 19 bases between the two germline ends. This CDR3 is 15 amino acids long.

The rearrangement links TRBV19 to TRBJ2-5; weak D call: TRBD2 (6 bases). V was trimmed by 10 bases and J by 5 bases, leaving 14 bases between them. From germline, CDR1 is LNHDA and CDR2 SQIVND (reference sequence). This CDR3 contains 12 residues. CDR3 in DNA: TGTGCCACAACTAGCCCTGGGGAGACCCAGTACTTC. This sequence encodes CATTSPGETQYF.

This clone showed up just a few times. The chain has TRBV6-1 and TRBJ2-5; no firm D call. Germline V lookup: CDR1 MNHNS, CDR2 SASEGT. The CDR3 is 15 residues long. Deletions cut 7 bases from V and 0 bases from J, with 15 bases between. CDR3 protein: CASTAEQLYQETQYF. The CDR3 DNA is TGTGCCAGCACCGCGGAACAATTGTACCAAGAGACCCAGTACTTC.

V is TRBV28 and J is TRBJ2-7, with D perhaps matching TRBD1 (6 bases). The CDR3 extends over 14 amino acids. V dropped 2 bases and J dropped 3 bases, with 11 bases sitting between them. From germline, CDR1 is MDHEN and CDR2 SYDVKM. The CDR3 DNA sequence: TGTGCCAGCAGTTTAGTTTCAGGGGTCTACGAGCAGTACTTC. Translated, it gives CASSLVSGVYEQYF.

CDR3 protein: CASTVYTASYEQYF. The CDR3 coding sequence is TGTGCCAGCACCGTATACACGGCCTCCTACGAGCAGTACTTC. This chain joins TRBV6-1 and TRBJ2-7, with D unresolved. Trimming took off 7 bases at V and 0 bases at J, with 13 bases between the two ends. Germline CDR1 is MNHNS and CDR2 is SASEGT. This CDR3 contains 14 residues.